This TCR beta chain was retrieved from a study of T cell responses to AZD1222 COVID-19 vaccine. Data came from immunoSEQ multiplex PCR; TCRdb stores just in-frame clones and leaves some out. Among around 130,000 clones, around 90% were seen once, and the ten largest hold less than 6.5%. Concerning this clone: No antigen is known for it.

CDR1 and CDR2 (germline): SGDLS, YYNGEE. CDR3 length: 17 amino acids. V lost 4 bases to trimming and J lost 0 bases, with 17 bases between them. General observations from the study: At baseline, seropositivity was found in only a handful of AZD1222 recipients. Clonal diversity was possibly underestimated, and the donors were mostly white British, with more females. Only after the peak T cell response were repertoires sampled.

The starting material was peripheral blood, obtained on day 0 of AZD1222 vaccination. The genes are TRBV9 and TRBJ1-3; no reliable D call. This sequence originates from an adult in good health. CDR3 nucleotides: TGTGCCAGCAGCCCCGAGCTGGCCACCAACTCTGGAAACACCATATATTTT. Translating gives CASSPELATNSGNTIYF.